This T cell receptor (beta chain) comes out of a study of T cell responses to AZD1222 COVID-19 vaccine. Second doses that came at about 4 or about 12 weeks were put together. The protocol was immunoSEQ multiplex PCR, while the TCRdb copy is restricted to in-frame clones and leaves out a portion. Among 150,000 to 200,000 clones listed, 88% were seen once. The table lists this clone with a few counts. The source of this sequence is an adult who received the AZD1222 COVID-19 vaccine. Sequenced material: peripheral blood, taken 28 days after the second AZD1222 dose.

CDR3 nucleotide sequence: TGTGCCAGCAGTTTCATGGCAGGGGGCGGGAGGAGCTCCTACAATGAGCAGTTCTTC. The encoded protein is CASSFMAGGGRSSYNEQFF. The V call is TRBV28, the J call TRBJ2-1; D might be TRBD1 or TRBD2, each matching 8 bases. V lost 3 bases and J 0 bases, leaving 21 bases between the germline ends. Germline V gene sequence: CDR1 MDHEN, CDR2 SYDVKM. This CDR3 has 19 amino acids.